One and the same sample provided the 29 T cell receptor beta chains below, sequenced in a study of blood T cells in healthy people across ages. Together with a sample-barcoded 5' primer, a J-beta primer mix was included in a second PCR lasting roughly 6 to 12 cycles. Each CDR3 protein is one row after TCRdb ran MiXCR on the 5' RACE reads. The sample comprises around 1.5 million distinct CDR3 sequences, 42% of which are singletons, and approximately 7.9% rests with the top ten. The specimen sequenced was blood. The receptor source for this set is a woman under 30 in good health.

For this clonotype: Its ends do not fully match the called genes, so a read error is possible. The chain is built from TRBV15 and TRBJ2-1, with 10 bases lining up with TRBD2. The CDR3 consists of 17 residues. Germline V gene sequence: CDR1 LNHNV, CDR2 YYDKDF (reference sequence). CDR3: CVTSYPLAGDRYNEQFF. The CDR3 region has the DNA TGTGTCACCAGCTACCCGCTAGCGGGGGACCGCTACAATGAGCAGTTCTTC.

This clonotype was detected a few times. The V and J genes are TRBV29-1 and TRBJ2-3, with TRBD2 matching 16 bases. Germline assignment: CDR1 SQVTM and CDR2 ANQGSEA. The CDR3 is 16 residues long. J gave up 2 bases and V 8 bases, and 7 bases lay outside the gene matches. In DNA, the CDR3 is TGCAGCACGAAGGGACTAGCGGGGGGGGACACAGATACGCAGTATTTT. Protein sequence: CSTKGLAGGDTDTQYF.

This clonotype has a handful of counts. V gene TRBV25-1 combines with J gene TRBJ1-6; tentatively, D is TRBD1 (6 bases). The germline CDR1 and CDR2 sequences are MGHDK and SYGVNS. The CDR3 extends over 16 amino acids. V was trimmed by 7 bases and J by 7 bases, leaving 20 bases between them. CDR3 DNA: TGTGCCAGCACTGACTACGGGGGCAGCGCCAATTCACCCCTCCACTTT. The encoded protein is CASTDYGGSANSPLHF. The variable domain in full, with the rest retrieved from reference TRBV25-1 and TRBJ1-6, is EADIYQTPRYLVIGTGKKITLECSQTMGHDKMYWYQQDPGMELHLIHYSYGVNSTEKGDLSSESTVSRIRTEHFPLTLESARPSHTSQYLCASTDYGGSANSPLHFGNGTRLTVT.

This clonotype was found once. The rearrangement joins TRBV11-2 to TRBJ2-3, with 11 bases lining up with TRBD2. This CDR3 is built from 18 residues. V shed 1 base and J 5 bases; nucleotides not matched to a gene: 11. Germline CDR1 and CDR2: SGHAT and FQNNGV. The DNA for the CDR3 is TGTGCCAGCAGCTTAGGGTTAACTAGCGGGGGCCCCGGAGATACGCAGTATTTT. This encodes CASSLGLTSGGPGDTQYF. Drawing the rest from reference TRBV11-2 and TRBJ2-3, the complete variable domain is EAGVAQSPRYKIIEKRQSVAFWCNPISGHATLYWYQQILGQGPKLLIQFQNNGVVDDSQLPKDRFSAERLKGVDSTLKIQPAKLEDSAVYLCASSLGLTSGGPGDTQYFGPGTRLTVL.

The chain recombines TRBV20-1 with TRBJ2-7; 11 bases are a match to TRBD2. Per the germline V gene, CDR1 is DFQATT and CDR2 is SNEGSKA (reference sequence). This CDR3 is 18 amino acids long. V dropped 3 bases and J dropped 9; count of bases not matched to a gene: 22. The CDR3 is CSASLASGRKSGAFVQYF. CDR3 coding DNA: TGCAGTGCTAGTCTCGCTAGCGGGAGGAAAAGTGGGGCGTTTGTGCAGTACTTC.

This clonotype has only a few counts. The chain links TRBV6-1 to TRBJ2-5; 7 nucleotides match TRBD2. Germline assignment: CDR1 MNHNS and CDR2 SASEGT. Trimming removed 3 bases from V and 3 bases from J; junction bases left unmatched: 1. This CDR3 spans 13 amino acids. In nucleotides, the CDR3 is TGTGCCAGCAGTGACGCGGGGGAAGAGACCCAGTACTTC. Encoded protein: CASSDAGEETQYF.

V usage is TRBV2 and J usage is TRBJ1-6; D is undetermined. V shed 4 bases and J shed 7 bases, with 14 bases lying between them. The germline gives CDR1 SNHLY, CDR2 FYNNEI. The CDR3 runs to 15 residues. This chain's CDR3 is CASSGLGSGNSPLHF. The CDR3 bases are TGTGCCAGCAGTGGTCTCGGGTCGGGCAATTCACCCCTCCACTTT.

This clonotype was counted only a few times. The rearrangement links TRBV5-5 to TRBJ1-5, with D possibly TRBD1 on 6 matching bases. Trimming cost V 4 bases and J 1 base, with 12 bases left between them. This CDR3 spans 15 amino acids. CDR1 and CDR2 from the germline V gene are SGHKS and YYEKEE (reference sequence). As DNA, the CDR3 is TGTGCCAGCAGCCTAACAGGGTTCAGCAATCAGCCCCAGCATTTT. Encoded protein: CASSLTGFSNQPQHF.

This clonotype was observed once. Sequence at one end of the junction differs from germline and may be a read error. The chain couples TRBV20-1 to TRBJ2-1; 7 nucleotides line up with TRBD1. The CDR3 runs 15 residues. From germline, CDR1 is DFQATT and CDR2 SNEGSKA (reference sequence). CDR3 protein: CSARLRDRLYNGQFF. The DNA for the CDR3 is TGCAGTGCTCGACTCCGGGACAGACTATACAATGGGCAGTTCTTC.

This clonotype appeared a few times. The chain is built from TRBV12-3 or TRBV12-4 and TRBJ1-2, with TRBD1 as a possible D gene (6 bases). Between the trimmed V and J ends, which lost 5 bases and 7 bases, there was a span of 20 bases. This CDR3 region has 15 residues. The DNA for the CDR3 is TGTGCCAGCAGTAGGGCCAGGACAGTGGGTACTGGCTACACCTTC. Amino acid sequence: CASSRARTVGTGYTF.

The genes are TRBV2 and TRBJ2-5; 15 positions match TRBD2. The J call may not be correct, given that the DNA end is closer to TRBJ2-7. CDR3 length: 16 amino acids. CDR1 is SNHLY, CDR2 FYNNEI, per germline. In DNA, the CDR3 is TGTGCCAGCAGCTTAGGGACTAGCGGGGGGATCAACGAGCAGTACTTC. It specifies CASSLGTSGGINEQYF.

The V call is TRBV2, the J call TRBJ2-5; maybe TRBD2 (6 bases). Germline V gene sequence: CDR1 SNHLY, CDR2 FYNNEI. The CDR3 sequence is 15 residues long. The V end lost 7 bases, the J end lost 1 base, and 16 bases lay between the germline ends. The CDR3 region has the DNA TGTGCCAGCATCAAAAGGACTACCGCCCAAGAGACCCAGTACTTC. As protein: CASIKRTTAQETQYF.

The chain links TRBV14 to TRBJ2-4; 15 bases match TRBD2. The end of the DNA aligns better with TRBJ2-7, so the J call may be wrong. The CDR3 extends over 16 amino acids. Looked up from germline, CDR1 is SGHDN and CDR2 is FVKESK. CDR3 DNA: TGTGCCAGCAGCCACTGGACTAGCGGGAGGGCCAACGAGCAGTACTTC. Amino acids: CASSHWTSGRANEQYF.

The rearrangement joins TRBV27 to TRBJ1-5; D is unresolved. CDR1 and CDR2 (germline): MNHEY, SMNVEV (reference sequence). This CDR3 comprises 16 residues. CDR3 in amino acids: CPISDLGELSNQPQHF. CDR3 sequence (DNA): TGTCCCATCTCGGACTTGGGCGAGCTTAGCAATCAGCCCCAGCATTTT.

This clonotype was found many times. The CDR3, as DNA: TGCGCCAGCAGCCCGATCGACGGGAACTATGGCTACACCTTC. It encodes CASSPIDGNYGYTF. J is TRBJ1-2 and V is TRBV4-1; D not certain. CDR3 length equals 14 residues. Germline V gene data show CDR1 as MGHRA and CDR2 as YSYEKL. Deletions cut 4 bases from V and 2 bases from J, with 11 bases between.

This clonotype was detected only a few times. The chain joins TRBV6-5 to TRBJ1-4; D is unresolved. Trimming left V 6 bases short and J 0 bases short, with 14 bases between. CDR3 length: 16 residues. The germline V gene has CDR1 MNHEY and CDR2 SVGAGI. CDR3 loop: CASSKKRTATNEKLFF. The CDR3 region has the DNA TGTGCCAGCAGCAAAAAAAGGACCGCAACTAATGAAAAACTGTTTTTT.

DNA of the CDR3: TGTGCCAGCAGCTCTATCCGGGGGGGAGGAAACACCATATATTTT. This sequence encodes CASSSIRGGGNTIYF. J is TRBJ1-3 and V is TRBV7-9; the D gene is possibly TRBD1 (5 bases). Germline assignment: CDR1 SEHNR and CDR2 FQNEAQ (reference sequence). The CDR3 is 15 residues long. V lost 4 bases and J 4 bases, leaving 14 bases between the germline ends.

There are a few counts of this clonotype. Here the CDR3 reads CASSSRGQYNEQFF. The DNA for the CDR3 is TGTGCCAGCAGCTCCCGGGGACAGTACAATGAGCAGTTCTTC. The chain recombines TRBV7-9 with TRBJ2-1; the match to TRBD1 covers 7 bases. Trimming cost V 4 bases and J 4 bases; bases outside gene matches: 4. CDR3 length: 14 amino acids. Germline values: CDR1 SEHNR, CDR2 FQNEAQ (reference sequence).

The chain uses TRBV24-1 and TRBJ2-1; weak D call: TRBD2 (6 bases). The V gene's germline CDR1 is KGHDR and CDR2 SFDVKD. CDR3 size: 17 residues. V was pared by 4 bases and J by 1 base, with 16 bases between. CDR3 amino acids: CATSDPNGGASYNEQFF. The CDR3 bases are TGTGCCACCAGTGACCCGAATGGCGGGGCTTCCTACAATGAGCAGTTCTTC.

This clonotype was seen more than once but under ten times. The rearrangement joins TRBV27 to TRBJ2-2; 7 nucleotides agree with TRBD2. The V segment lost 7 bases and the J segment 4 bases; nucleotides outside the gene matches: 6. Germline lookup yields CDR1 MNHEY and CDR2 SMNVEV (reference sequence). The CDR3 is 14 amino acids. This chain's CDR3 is CASNGRSATGELFF. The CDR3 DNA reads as TGTGCCAGCAACGGGAGGTCGGCCACCGGGGAGCTGTTTTTT.

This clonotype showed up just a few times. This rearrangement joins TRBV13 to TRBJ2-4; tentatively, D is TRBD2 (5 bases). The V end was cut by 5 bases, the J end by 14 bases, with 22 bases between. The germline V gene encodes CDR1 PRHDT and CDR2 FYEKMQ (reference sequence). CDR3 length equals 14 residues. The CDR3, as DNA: TGTGCCAGCAGCCCGCGGGTGGGCCCAGATCAGAAGTACTTC. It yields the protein CASSPRVGPDQKYF.

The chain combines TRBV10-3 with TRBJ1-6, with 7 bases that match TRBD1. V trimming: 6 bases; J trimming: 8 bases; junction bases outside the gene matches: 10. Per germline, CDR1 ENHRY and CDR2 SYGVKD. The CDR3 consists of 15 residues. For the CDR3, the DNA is TGTGCCATCAGCTCGGAGCAGGGGGGATATTCACCCCTCCACTTT. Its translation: CAISSEQGGYSPLHF.

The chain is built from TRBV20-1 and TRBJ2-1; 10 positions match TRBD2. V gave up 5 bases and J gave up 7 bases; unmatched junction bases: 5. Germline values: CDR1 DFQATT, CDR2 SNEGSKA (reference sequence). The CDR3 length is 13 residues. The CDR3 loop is CSAQRGGGNEQFF. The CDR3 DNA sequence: TGCAGTGCTCAGCGGGGGGGCGGGAATGAGCAGTTCTTC.

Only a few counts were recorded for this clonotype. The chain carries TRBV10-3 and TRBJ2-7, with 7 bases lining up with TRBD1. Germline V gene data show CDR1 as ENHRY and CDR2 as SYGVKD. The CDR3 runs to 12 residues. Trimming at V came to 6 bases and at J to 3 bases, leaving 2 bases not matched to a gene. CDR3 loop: CAIRGTDYEQYF. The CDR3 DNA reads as TGTGCCATCAGGGGGACAGACTACGAGCAGTACTTC.

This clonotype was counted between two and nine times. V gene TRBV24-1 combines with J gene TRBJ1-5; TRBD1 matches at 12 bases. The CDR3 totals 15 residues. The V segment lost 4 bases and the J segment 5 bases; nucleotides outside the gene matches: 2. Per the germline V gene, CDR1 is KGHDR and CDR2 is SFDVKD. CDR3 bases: TGTGCCACCAGTGAGGGGACAGGGGGCGATCAGCCCCAGCATTTT. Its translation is CATSEGTGGDQPQHF.

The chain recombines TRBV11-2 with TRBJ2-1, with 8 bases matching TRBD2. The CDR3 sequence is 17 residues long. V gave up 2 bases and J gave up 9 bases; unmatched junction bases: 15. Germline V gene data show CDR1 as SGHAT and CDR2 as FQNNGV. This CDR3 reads CASSLRRGGNQITEQFF. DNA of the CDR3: TGTGCCAGCAGCTTAAGGCGCGGGGGGAACCAAATCACTGAGCAGTTCTTC.

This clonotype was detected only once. This chain's CDR3 is CASSRIPGTGISYNEQYF. CDR3 DNA sequence: TGTGCCAGCAGCCGAATTCCGGGAACAGGCATCTCCTACAATGAGCAGTACTTC. The rearrangement joins TRBV7-9 to TRBJ2-7; D could derive from TRBD1 or TRBD2 (5 bases each). Trimming removed 5 bases from V and 7 bases from J, with 30 bases in between. The CDR3 has 18 residues. Germline V CDR1 and CDR2: SEHNR, FQNEAQ (reference sequence).

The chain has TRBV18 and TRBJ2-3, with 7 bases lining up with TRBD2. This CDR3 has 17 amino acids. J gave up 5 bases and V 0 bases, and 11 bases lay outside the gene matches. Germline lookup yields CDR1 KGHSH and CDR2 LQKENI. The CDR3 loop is CASSPPATSLLGDTQYF. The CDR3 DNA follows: TGTGCCAGCTCACCACCGGCGACTAGCTTATTAGGAGATACGCAGTATTTT.

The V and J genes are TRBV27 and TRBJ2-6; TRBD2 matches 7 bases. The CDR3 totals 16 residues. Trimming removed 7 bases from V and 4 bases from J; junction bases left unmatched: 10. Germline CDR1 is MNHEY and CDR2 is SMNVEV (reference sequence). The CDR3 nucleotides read TGTGCCAGCATGGCGGGAGTGGTGGCAGGGGCCAACGTCCTGACTTTC. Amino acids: CASMAGVVAGANVLTF.